Listed below are T cell receptor beta chains from one sample, sequenced in a study of blood T cell repertoires in COVID-19. The data were produced by immunoSEQ multiplex PCR, yet TCRdb's version contains in-frame clones alone and is incomplete. The table includes approximately 89,000 clones, 85% detected once. Source material: peripheral blood. The source of these receptors is a woman in her 70s with acute or convalescent COVID-19. The conserved cysteine and the conserved F or W are not part of the CDR3 here. D genes are given only for firm matches. Size values are once, few and many counts, or a class for expanded clones, and some rows have none.

cdr3_aa	v_call	j_call	clone_size	d_call
ASSYAGATNEKLF	TRBV6-6	TRBJ1-4	-	-
ASRSGEGNTEAF	TRBV6-5	TRBJ1-1	-	-
ASSLARETQY	TRBV11-2	TRBJ2-5	-	-
ASSPGGVTEAF	TRBV27	TRBJ1-1	-	-
ASSPRSGRYNEQF	TRBV5-5	TRBJ2-1	-	TRBD2
ARNGPEVLDTQY	TRBV5-6	TRBJ2-3	-	-
ASSERDRGNTEAF	TRBV10-2	TRBJ1-1	-	TRBD1
ASSLASTSGSTDTQY	TRBV7-2	TRBJ2-3	-	TRBD2
ASTQDRYHNEQF	TRBV6-4	TRBJ2-1	-	-
ASSSLGGSTDTQY	TRBV6-5	TRBJ2-3	-	-
ASSQDKTPGRSLSGANVLT	TRBV4-3	TRBJ2-6	-	-
ASSLASGGDRETQY	TRBV13	TRBJ2-5	few	TRBD2
ASSFFAENTEAF	TRBV6-5	TRBJ1-1	few	-
ASSLSQYGYT	TRBV12-3/TRBV12-4	TRBJ1-2	-	-
ASSQGQSYAEAF	TRBV4-1	TRBJ1-1	once	-
ASSQQGGGST	TRBV7-2	TRBJ1-2	-	-
ASSTTVGGARYTGELF	TRBV18	TRBJ2-2	-	-
AYVTGNEAF	TRBV30	TRBJ1-1	-	-
ASSRQDNEQF	TRBV6-5	TRBJ2-1	once	-
ASSQDHRNTGELF	TRBV14	TRBJ2-2	once	-
ASSSANTGELF	TRBV11-2	TRBJ2-2	few	-
ASSSWTLGQSTEAF	TRBV11-3	TRBJ1-1	-	-
ASSADTNTEAF	TRBV5-4	TRBJ1-1	-	-
ASTTFRDSSYNEQF	TRBV27	TRBJ2-1	-	TRBD1
ASSLGEGNYGYT	TRBV7-9	TRBJ1-2	-	-
ASTFSGGGETQY	TRBV10-2	TRBJ2-5	-	TRBD2
ASSQVAGGPGETQY	TRBV4-2	TRBJ2-5	-	TRBD2
ASSLPLLIQETQY	TRBV5-5	TRBJ2-5	-	-
ASSLGDSYGYT	TRBV11-2	TRBJ1-2	-	TRBD1
ASSIQGAQANVLT	TRBV5-1	TRBJ2-6	-	TRBD1
ASKPGRVNTEAF	TRBV19	TRBJ1-1	-	-
ASRSAGTGELF	TRBV4-1	TRBJ2-2	-	-
ASSLSRGRTGRTDTQY	TRBV7-2	TRBJ2-3	-	TRBD1
ASSDAGVDGYT	TRBV6-1	TRBJ1-2	-	-
ASTREGSGNTIY	TRBV6-6	TRBJ1-3	-	-
ASSSLPKTSGYGTGELF	TRBV6-2/TRBV6-3	TRBJ2-2	-	TRBD2
ASSPFTGLYEKLF	TRBV6-5	TRBJ1-4	once	-
ASSIPKTGREGEKLF	TRBV21-1	TRBJ1-4	-	-
SAPGQDYGYT	TRBV29-1	TRBJ1-2	-	TRBD1
ASNLRAF	TRBV27	TRBJ2-1	-	-
ASSPMTGNLYNEQF	TRBV27	TRBJ2-1	-	TRBD1
ASSSLLYGVGSTGPY	TRBV7-9	TRBJ1-2	-	-
ASSQAGQGALLGSPLH	TRBV4-1	TRBJ1-6	-	TRBD1
ASKARTSGSYSYNEQF	TRBV19	TRBJ2-1	-	TRBD2
ASETGGSFDYGYT	TRBV28	TRBJ1-2	once	TRBD1
ASSPTGRNYGYT	TRBV28	TRBJ1-2	once	-
ASSTTGSTDTQY	TRBV5-1	TRBJ2-3	-	TRBD1
ASSSSLDRWETQY	TRBV6-5	TRBJ2-5	-	-
ASSHLGRQGWTDTQY	TRBV4-1	TRBJ2-3	-	TRBD1
ASSLTGSLIGYT	TRBV27	TRBJ1-2	-	-
ASSPQGSRSYNEQF	TRBV9	TRBJ2-1	-	-
ASSSPGGNTIY	TRBV12-3/TRBV12-4	TRBJ1-3	-	-
ASSKGEGGTDTQY	TRBV4-3	TRBJ2-3	-	-
ASSMAGQSDYGYT	TRBV19	TRBJ1-2	-	-
ASRQNTEAF	TRBV27	TRBJ1-1	-	-
ASSPQGNTEAF	TRBV5-5	TRBJ1-1	-	-
ASSRSGGRSEQF	TRBV6-5	TRBJ2-1	-	TRBD2
ASSRGGAGAF	TRBV7-9	TRBJ1-1	-	-
ASSQDLRTINEQF	TRBV3-1/TRBV3-2	TRBJ2-1	-	-
AGTGQGGTEAF	TRBV5-4	TRBJ1-1	once	TRBD1